A selection of T cell receptor beta chains follows, all from one sample in a study of cytomegalovirus exposure and HLA in healthy donors. The assay was immunoSEQ multiplex PCR, and TCRdb's table has in-frame clones only and misses some. The sample lists roughly 180,000 clones, 86% occurring once. The sequencing input was PBMCs. The receptor source for this set is a man aged 25-45 years in good health and CMV-seropositive. Both conserved end residues are part of each CDR3. Each record gives: V gene, D gene, J gene, clone size, CDR3 protein, CDR3 DNA. A D gene is named only where the DNA matches it firmly. The size of a clone is reported for some rows only, either as once, few or many, or as a class for expanded clones.

V gene: TRBV4-1
D gene: TRBD2
J gene: TRBJ2-2
clone size: .
CDR3 protein: CASSHGREYTGELFF
CDR3 DNA: TGCGCCAGCAGCCATGGGCGGGAGTATACCGGGGAGCTGTTTTTT

V gene: TRBV6-1
D gene: .
J gene: TRBJ2-7
clone size: .
CDR3 protein: CASSGNRVGQYF
CDR3 DNA: TGTGCCAGCAGTGGCAATCGTGTAGGGCAGTACTTC

V gene: TRBV7-2
D gene: TRBD2
J gene: TRBJ2-2
clone size: .
CDR3 protein: CASSLLGLAGGAGELFF
CDR3 DNA: TGTGCCAGCAGCTTACTTGGGCTAGCGGGAGGAGCCGGGGAGCTGTTTTTT

V gene: TRBV27
D gene: TRBD2
J gene: TRBJ2-1
clone size: .
CDR3 protein: CASSLFPSGSSEQFF
CDR3 DNA: TGTGCCAGCAGTTTATTCCCTAGCGGATCCTCCGAGCAGTTCTTC

V gene: TRBV12-5
D gene: TRBD2
J gene: TRBJ2-3
clone size: .
CDR3 protein: CASGLAGTTRPTVTQYF
CDR3 DNA: TGTGCTAGTGGTTTGGCCGGGACTACAAGGCCTACAGTTACGCAGTATTTT

V gene: TRBV6-6
D gene: .
J gene: TRBJ1-6
clone size: .
CDR3 protein: CASEDGNSPLHF
CDR3 DNA: TGTGCCAGCGAAGATGGGAATTCACCCCTCCACTTT

V gene: TRBV13
D gene: .
J gene: TRBJ2-2
clone size: .
CDR3 protein: CASSLVPRAGELFF
CDR3 DNA: TGTGCCAGCAGCTTAGTACCCCGCGCCGGGGAGCTGTTTTTT

V gene: TRBV5-1
D gene: TRBD2
J gene: TRBJ2-7
clone size: once
CDR3 protein: CASTLTSGSLSYEQYF
CDR3 DNA: TGCGCCAGCACATTAACTAGCGGGTCTCTGTCCTACGAGCAGTACTTC

V gene: TRBV5-4
D gene: TRBD1
J gene: TRBJ1-6
clone size: .
CDR3 protein: CASSLGLQGAGYSPLHF
CDR3 DNA: TGTGCCAGCAGCTTGGGGTTACAGGGGGCTGGTTATTCACCCCTCCACTTT

V gene: TRBV5-1
D gene: TRBD1
J gene: TRBJ1-1
clone size: .
CDR3 protein: CASSWGDRAMEAFF
CDR3 DNA: TGCGCCAGCAGCTGGGGGGACAGAGCAATGGAAGCTTTCTTT

V gene: TRBV28
D gene: TRBD1
J gene: TRBJ2-1
clone size: few
CDR3 protein: CASSFGTGIGNEQFF
CDR3 DNA: TGTGCCAGCAGTTTTGGGACAGGGATTGGTAATGAGCAGTTCTTC

V gene: TRBV30
D gene: .
J gene: TRBJ2-4
clone size: .
CDR3 protein: CASSPRRDIQYF
CDR3 DNA: TGTGCCTCCTCCCCCCGGAGGGACATTCAGTACTTC

V gene: TRBV6-6
D gene: TRBD1
J gene: TRBJ1-5
clone size: .
CDR3 protein: CASSYPQGSNQPQHF
CDR3 DNA: TGTGCCAGCAGTTACCCACAGGGGAGCAATCAGCCCCAGCATTTT

V gene: TRBV7-2
D gene: .
J gene: TRBJ2-1
clone size: .
CDR3 protein: CASSPANEQFF
CDR3 DNA: TGTGCCAGCAGCCCCGCAAATGAGCAGTTCTTC

V gene: TRBV7-2
D gene: .
J gene: TRBJ1-4
clone size: .
CDR3 protein: CASSLAPGAGNEKLFF
CDR3 DNA: TGTGCCAGCAGCTTAGCACCCGGGGCAGGGAATGAAAAACTGTTTTTT

V gene: TRBV6-1
D gene: .
J gene: TRBJ2-1
clone size: .
CDR3 protein: CASTSGGSNEQFF
CDR3 DNA: TGTGCCAGCACCTCGGGGGGCAGTAACGAGCAGTTCTTC

V gene: TRBV6-5
D gene: .
J gene: TRBJ1-1
clone size: .
CDR3 protein: CASSFGQLNTEAFF
CDR3 DNA: TGTGCCAGCAGTTTTGGACAGCTGAACACTGAAGCTTTCTTT

V gene: TRBV27
D gene: .
J gene: TRBJ2-3
clone size: .
CDR3 protein: CASSYSQATDTQYF
CDR3 DNA: TGTGCCAGCAGTTACTCCCAGGCCACAGATACGCAGTATTTT

V gene: TRBV6-9
D gene: TRBD1
J gene: TRBJ2-7
clone size: once
CDR3 protein: CASSYSIGTGCGEQYF
CDR3 DNA: TGTGCCAGCAGTTATTCGATAGGGACAGGTTGCGGCGAGCAGTACTTC

V gene: TRBV10-2
D gene: .
J gene: TRBJ2-7
clone size: .
CDR3 protein: CASRGARGAYEQYF
CDR3 DNA: TGCGCCAGCAGGGGGGCTAGGGGGGCCTACGAGCAGTACTTC

V gene: TRBV9
D gene: .
J gene: TRBJ1-1
clone size: .
CDR3 protein: CASSVGGMNTEAFF
CDR3 DNA: TGTGCCAGCAGCGTCGGGGGCATGAACACTGAAGCTTTCTTT

V gene: TRBV6-5
D gene: .
J gene: TRBJ2-7
clone size: .
CDR3 protein: CASSQNGGAAGEQYF
CDR3 DNA: TGTGCCAGCAGTCAAAACGGGGGCGCGGCGGGCGAGCAGTACTTC

V gene: TRBV6-6
D gene: .
J gene: TRBJ2-2
clone size: .
CDR3 protein: CASSFGGDLTGELFF
CDR3 DNA: TGTGCCAGCAGTTTCGGCGGGGACCTCACCGGGGAGCTGTTTTTT

V gene: TRBV30
D gene: .
J gene: TRBJ1-3
clone size: .
CDR3 protein: CAWRRLGNTIYF
CDR3 DNA: TGTGCCTGGAGACGGCTGGGAAACACCATATATTTT

V gene: TRBV30
D gene: TRBD2
J gene: TRBJ2-2
clone size: few
CDR3 protein: CAWWWGTSGGANTGELFF
CDR3 DNA: TGTGCCTGGTGGTGGGGGACTAGCGGGGGAGCGAACACCGGGGAGCTGTTTTTT

V gene: TRBV29-1
D gene: .
J gene: TRBJ1-2
clone size: .
CDR3 protein: CSVSGMGGYTF
CDR3 DNA: TGCAGCGTTTCGGGTATGGGTGGCTACACCTTC

V gene: TRBV7-6
D gene: TRBD1
J gene: TRBJ2-1
clone size: .
CDR3 protein: CASSQPGQGSYNEQFF
CDR3 DNA: TGTGCCAGCAGCCAACCGGGACAGGGTTCCTACAATGAGCAGTTCTTC

V gene: TRBV5-6
D gene: .
J gene: TRBJ2-3
clone size: .
CDR3 protein: CASSLRRGRADTQYF
CDR3 DNA: TGTGCCAGCAGCTTGAGAAGGGGGAGGGCAGATACGCAGTATTTT

V gene: TRBV29-1
D gene: TRBD2
J gene: TRBJ2-1
clone size: once
CDR3 protein: CSARTSGLLLGEQFF
CDR3 DNA: TGCAGCGCTCGAACTAGCGGCCTTCTCCTGGGGGAGCAGTTCTTC

V gene: TRBV28
D gene: .
J gene: TRBJ2-7
clone size: .
CDR3 protein: CASSLTTGTYEQYF
CDR3 DNA: TGTGCCAGCAGTCTGACGACAGGTACCTACGAGCAGTACTTC

V gene: TRBV7-6
D gene: .
J gene: TRBJ1-5
clone size: few
CDR3 protein: CATGGEYGNQPQHF
CDR3 DNA: TGTGCCACCGGAGGCGAATATGGCAATCAGCCCCAGCATTTT

V gene: TRBV6-5
D gene: .
J gene: TRBJ1-2
clone size: .
CDR3 protein: CASSYAGAAGGYTF
CDR3 DNA: TGTGCCAGCAGTTACGCCGGGGCGGCGGGGGGCTACACCTTC

V gene: TRBV9
D gene: .
J gene: TRBJ1-1
clone size: .
CDR3 protein: CASSVVLDGTEAFF
CDR3 DNA: TGTGCCAGCAGCGTAGTACTGGACGGCACTGAAGCTTTCTTT

V gene: TRBV11-2
D gene: .
J gene: TRBJ1-1
clone size: .
CDR3 protein: CASSLRGDGTEAFF
CDR3 DNA: TGTGCCAGCAGCTTAAGAGGGGATGGCACTGAAGCTTTCTTT

V gene: TRBV5-6
D gene: .
J gene: TRBJ2-1
clone size: .
CDR3 protein: CASSLTQMALRNEQFF
CDR3 DNA: TGTGCCAGCAGCCTAACCCAAATGGCGCTTCGGAATGAGCAGTTCTTC

V gene: TRBV28
D gene: .
J gene: TRBJ2-7
clone size: .
CDR3 protein: CASRQGPYEQYF
CDR3 DNA: TGTGCCAGCAGACAGGGTCCCTACGAGCAGTACTTC

V gene: TRBV7-9
D gene: TRBD1
J gene: TRBJ1-2
clone size: .
CDR3 protein: CASRRRDRGNYGYTF
CDR3 DNA: TGTGCCAGCAGACGACGGGACAGGGGGAACTATGGCTACACCTTC

V gene: TRBV7-2
D gene: TRBD1
J gene: TRBJ1-2
clone size: few
CDR3 protein: CASSFRDRFNYGYTF
CDR3 DNA: TGTGCCAGCAGCTTCCGGGACAGGTTTAACTATGGCTACACCTTC

V gene: TRBV6-6
D gene: .
J gene: TRBJ2-3
clone size: .
CDR3 protein: CASTFQGMGGDTQYF
CDR3 DNA: TGTGCCAGCACCTTCCAGGGAATGGGCGGAGATACGCAGTATTTT

V gene: TRBV19
D gene: TRBD1
J gene: TRBJ2-7
clone size: few
CDR3 protein: CATRDRESYEQYF
CDR3 DNA: TGTGCCACCCGGGACAGGGAATCCTACGAGCAGTACTTC

V gene: TRBV7-3
D gene: TRBD2
J gene: TRBJ2-3
clone size: .
CDR3 protein: CASRFLAGGPDTQYF
CDR3 DNA: TGTGCCAGCAGGTTTCTAGCGGGGGGGCCAGATACGCAGTATTTT

V gene: TRBV7-9
D gene: .
J gene: TRBJ2-5
clone size: .
CDR3 protein: CASSLGTAKETQYF
CDR3 DNA: TGTGCCAGCAGCTTAGGGACAGCGAAAGAGACCCAGTACTTC

V gene: TRBV14
D gene: .
J gene: TRBJ2-3
clone size: .
CDR3 protein: CASSQETPSWGTDTQYF
CDR3 DNA: TGTGCCAGCAGCCAAGAGACCCCTTCTTGGGGCACAGATACGCAGTATTTT

V gene: TRBV7-3
D gene: TRBD2
J gene: TRBJ2-1
clone size: .
CDR3 protein: CASSLRLAGVNEQFF
CDR3 DNA: TGTGCCAGCAGCTTAAGACTAGCGGGAGTCAATGAGCAGTTCTTC

V gene: TRBV7-9
D gene: .
J gene: TRBJ2-3
clone size: .
CDR3 protein: CASSLGLTDTQYF
CDR3 DNA: TGTGCCAGCAGCTTAGGCCTAACAGATACGCAGTATTTT

V gene: TRBV2
D gene: .
J gene: TRBJ1-5
clone size: .
CDR3 protein: CASEGRNSNQPQHF
CDR3 DNA: TGTGCCAGCGAGGGCCGGAATAGCAATCAGCCCCAGCATTTT

V gene: TRBV5-4
D gene: .
J gene: TRBJ2-2
clone size: .
CDR3 protein: CASSLGGPAGELFF
CDR3 DNA: TGTGCCAGCAGCTTGGGGGGGCCGGCCGGGGAGCTGTTTTTT

V gene: TRBV6-1
D gene: .
J gene: TRBJ2-5
clone size: .
CDR3 protein: CASSVSRVNVETQYF
CDR3 DNA: TGTGCCAGCAGTGTATCCAGGGTGAATGTGGAGACCCAGTACTTC

V gene: TRBV27
D gene: TRBD1
J gene: TRBJ2-7
clone size: .
CDR3 protein: CASSWGTEAYEQYF
CDR3 DNA: TGTGCCAGCAGTTGGGGGACAGAGGCCTACGAGCAGTACTTC

V gene: TRBV19
D gene: .
J gene: TRBJ2-7
clone size: once
CDR3 protein: CASSGQAAGEQYF
CDR3 DNA: TGTGCCAGTAGTGGGCAGGCGGCGGGCGAGCAGTACTTC

V gene: TRBV19
D gene: .
J gene: TRBJ2-1
clone size: few
CDR3 protein: CASSIAAGTEQFF
CDR3 DNA: TGTGCCAGTAGTATAGCCGCGGGGACCGAGCAGTTCTTC